This record covers a single TCR beta chain. Its antigen is as yet unknown. Trimming cost V 6 bases and J 10 bases, with 19 bases left between them. The CDR3 totals 14 residues. Germline V gene sequence: CDR1 MDHEN, CDR2 SYDVKM. This sample stems from a study of shared clonotypes between healthy human individuals. Study background: The study drew on two women and a few men aged 18 to 49 as donors.

Authors' methods: For the immunoSEQ data, sequences were junction-only without quality scores, so filtering differed. Only in-frame clones appear in the TCRdb table, and some are missing; sequencing was by immunoSEQ multiplex PCR. V, J and clone size reflect that table, while D and trimming were determined from the DNA. The repertoire includes 2,500,000 or so clones, 93% of them detected once, and 0.36% sits in the top ten. Findings and limits, study-wide: A small donor pool kept down the genetic and exposure-history diversity that was represented.

The sequence was collected from a young man in good health. Some clones in this sample may be carry-over from other donors' samples. Input material: naive CD4+ T cells from PBMCs. Subset given: CD45RA+ positively selected. The chain recombines TRBV28 with TRBJ2-1; D is perhaps TRBD1 or TRBD2 (5 bases each). For the CDR3, the DNA is TGTGCCAGCAGGACGGGGCCCCCGGTTGCGGAGCAGTTCTTC. It is translated as CASRTGPPVAEQFF.